This T cell receptor beta chain was found in a study of shared clonotypes between healthy human individuals. Germline values: CDR1 MNHNS, CDR2 SASEGT. V shed 0 bases and J shed 1 base, with 6 bases lying between them. This CDR3 spans 15 amino acids. Naive CD8 populations comprised CD45RO-negative cells positively selected for CCR7, excluding terminally differentiated effector memory CD45RA+ cells. In the study's own analysis: There were no quality scores in the junction-only immunoSEQ sequences, so filtering differed. Method: immunoSEQ multiplex PCR; TCRdb's copy keeps in-frame clones and lacks some. V and J calls and clone size follow that table, whereas D and trimming were derived from the DNA. The table lists more than 2 million clones, about 95% of them singletons.

Sequenced input: naive CD8+ T cells sorted from blood. The chain joins TRBV6-1 to TRBJ1-4; D may be TRBD1 (5 bases). The sequence was collected from a man between 18 and 35 years old in good health. The CDR3 is CASSEAGGTNEKLFF. The CDR3 nucleotides read TGTGCCAGCAGTGAAGCCGGGGGAACTAATGAAAAACTGTTTTTT.